This passage covers 32 T cell receptor beta chains from one sample sequenced in a study of control samples from healthy donors and cancer patients. This table comes from immunoSEQ multiplex PCR, and its TCRdb copy is limited to in-frame clones, with some not included. The sample comprises about 92,000 clones, around 80% of which are singletons, and about 9.2% rests with the top ten. The sample consisted of blood. These TCRs come from a woman aged 60-75 years in good health.

This clone was recorded only once. CDR3: CASSEGGDPTDTQYF. CDR3 nucleotide sequence: TGCGCCAGCAGTGAGGGGGGCGACCCCACAGATACGCAGTATTTT. This rearrangement joins TRBV10-1 to TRBJ2-3; TRBD1 might be the D (6 bases). V was pared by 2 bases and J by 2 bases, with 11 bases between. CDR3 length: 15 residues. Per germline, CDR1 WNHNN and CDR2 SYGVQD (reference sequence).

V gene TRBV4-1 combines with J gene TRBJ2-2; no reliable D call. The CDR3 spans 15 residues. V was shortened by 4 bases and J by 2 bases, with 11 bases between the two germline ends. CDR1 and CDR2 from the germline V gene are MGHRA and YSYEKL. This chain's CDR3 is CASSPSAVNTGELFF. The CDR3 DNA is TGCGCCAGCAGCCCTTCAGCCGTAAACACCGGGGAGCTGTTTTTT.

The gene calls are TRBV1 and TRBJ1-6; the D call of TRBD1 is as the table states it, not checked on the DNA. TRBV1 represents a pseudogene. There are 13 residues in the CDR3. The CDR3 sequence: CTSSTGFNSPLHF. CDR3 sequence (DNA): TGCACCAGCAGCACAGGGTTTAATTCACCCCTCCACTTT.

This chain joins TRBV3-1 (or the pseudogene TRBV3-2) and TRBJ1-5, with 9 bases fitting TRBD1. CDR3 length: 16 residues. From germline, CDR1 is LGHDT and CDR2 YNNKEL (reference sequence). V trimming: 1 base; J trimming: 0 bases; junction bases outside the gene matches: 1. The CDR3 loop reads CASSQGDRASNQPQHF. CDR3 sequence (DNA): TGTGCCAGCAGCCAAGGGGACAGGGCTAGCAATCAGCCCCAGCATTTT.

This sequence joins TRBV19 and TRBJ1-5, with 9 bases that match TRBD1. CDR1 is LNHDA and CDR2 is SQIVND in the germline V gene (reference sequence). The CDR3 covers 15 residues. J was trimmed by 4 bases and V by 5 bases; bases with no gene match: 6. The CDR3, as DNA: TGTGCCAGTAGTTACAGGGGGCGATTGAATCAGCCCCAGCATTTT. Translated, it gives CASSYRGRLNQPQHF.

The chain links TRBV12-3 or TRBV12-4 to TRBJ1-2; D is undetermined. The CDR3 consists of 12 residues. The V and J ends lost 7 bases and 9 bases respectively, with 15 bases between them. The CDR3 DNA reads TGTGCCAGCACCATGAGGCCAAATAGCTACACCTTC. Amino acids: CASTMRPNSYTF.

Only one count was recorded for this clone. The gene calls are TRBV28 and TRBJ2-2; tentative D call: TRBD1 (5 bases). The CDR3 extends over 14 amino acids. Trimming stripped 2 bases from V and 5 bases from J, with 9 bases between. Germline CDR1 reads MDHEN; CDR2 reads SYDVKM. For the CDR3, the DNA is TGTGCCAGCAGTTTACAGGGTTTGACCGGGGAGCTGTTTTTT. As protein: CASSLQGLTGELFF.

This rearrangement joins TRBV5-4 to TRBJ2-5, with D possibly matching TRBD2 (5 bases). V was pared by 2 bases and J by 2 bases, with 7 bases between. CDR1 and CDR2 (germline): SGHNT, YYREEE (reference sequence). There are 13 residues in the CDR3. Here the CDR3 reads CASSFGNQETQYF. CDR3 bases: TGTGCCAGCAGCTTCGGGAATCAAGAGACCCAGTACTTC.

The V call is TRBV19, the J call TRBJ1-4; D remains unclear. Germline V CDR1 and CDR2: LNHDA, SQIVND (reference sequence). Trimming took 3 bases from V and 2 from J, leaving 7 bases between them. The CDR3 extends over 14 amino acids. The CDR3 loop is CASSMGGTNEKLFF. CDR3 bases: TGTGCCAGTAGTATGGGTGGCACTAATGAAAAACTGTTTTTT.

V usage is TRBV7-9 and J usage is TRBJ1-6; 7 nucleotides match TRBD1. V lost 4 bases, J lost 4 bases, and 10 bases stayed unmatched. Germline CDR1 and CDR2: SEHNR and FQNEAQ (reference sequence). CDR3 length: 17 amino acids. CDR3 residues: CASSSDLGQLYNSPLHF. The CDR3 nucleotides are TGTGCCAGCAGCTCCGATTTGGGACAGCTTTATAATTCACCCCTCCACTTT.

The rearrangement uses TRBV5-1 and TRBJ1-1; D gene unclear. The V gene lost 0 bases and the J gene lost 2 bases, with 8 bases spanning the gap. CDR1 is SGHRS and CDR2 is YFSETQ in the germline V gene. The CDR3 has 14 residues. CDR3 sequence (DNA): TGCGCCAGCAGCTTGGACTCCACCAACACTGAAGCTTTCTTT. Residues: CASSLDSTNTEAFF.

V usage is TRBV7-6 and J usage is TRBJ2-2; D is unclear. The CDR3 contains 15 residues. The V and J ends lost 5 bases and 7 bases respectively, with 17 bases between them. Germline V gene lookup returns CDR1 SGHVS and CDR2 FNYEAQ. The CDR3, as DNA: TGTGCCAGCAGCACCAATCCGCTCCCGGACGGGGAGCTGTTTTTT. Protein sequence: CASSTNPLPDGELFF.

This clone was detected a few times. This rearrangement joins TRBV3-1 (or the pseudogene TRBV3-2) to TRBJ2-1; 7 bases agree with TRBD2. Germline values: CDR1 LGHDT, CDR2 YNNKEL (reference sequence). V shed 0 bases and J 1 base; nucleotides not matched to a gene: 3. The CDR3 length is 16 residues. In nucleotides, the CDR3 is TGTGCCAGCAGCCAAGAAGCGGGGTCTTCCTACAATGAGCAGTTCTTC. It specifies CASSQEAGSSYNEQFF.

V gene TRBV29-1 combines with J gene TRBJ2-7; 7 nucleotides agree with TRBD1. J lost 5 bases, V lost 6 bases, and 4 bases had no gene match. The CDR3 is 11 amino acids. Germline V lookup: CDR1 SQVTM, CDR2 ANQGSEA. The CDR3 DNA follows: TGCAGCGTGCACAGGGGCCACGAGCAGTACTTC. The encoded protein is CSVHRGHEQYF.

This sequence joins TRBV6-4 and TRBJ2-5; D possibly matches TRBD1 or TRBD2 (6 bases each). V shed 0 bases and J shed 7 bases, with 18 bases lying between them. The CDR3 sequence is 16 residues long. Germline V gene sequence: CDR1 MRHNA, CDR2 SNTAGT. CDR3 loop: CASSDSKAGHLGTQYF. CDR3 sequence (DNA): TGTGCCAGCAGTGACTCGAAGGCGGGACACTTGGGGACCCAGTACTTC.

The chain is built from TRBV18 and TRBJ1-5; 8 nucleotides agree with TRBD1. From germline, CDR1 is KGHSH and CDR2 LQKENI. V lost 6 bases to trimming and J lost 2 bases; unmatched junction nucleotides: 9. The CDR3 is made up of 16 amino acids. CDR3 nucleotides: TGTGCCAGCTCTCACGGACAGGGCGTGGGCAATCAGCCCCAGCATTTT. This encodes CASSHGQGVGNQPQHF.

The V gene is TRBV19, the J gene TRBJ1-2, with D perhaps TRBD1 (6 bases). CDR3 length: 14 residues. Germline values: CDR1 LNHDA, CDR2 SQIVND (reference sequence). V lost 5 bases to trimming and J lost 8 bases, with 18 bases between them. CDR3 nucleotide sequence: TGTGCCAGTAGTCCACAGGGTTCGGGCTACGGCTACACCTTC. The encoded protein is CASSPQGSGYGYTF.

DNA of the CDR3: TGCGCCAGCAGCCCTCGGGGCGACTATGGCTACACCTTC. Amino acids: CASSPRGDYGYTF. The V and J genes are TRBV5-1 and TRBJ1-2, with D maybe TRBD1 (5 bases). Germline V gene data show CDR1 as SGHRS and CDR2 as YFSETQ. The CDR3 extends over 13 amino acids. V shed 4 bases and J shed 3 bases, with 10 bases lying between them.

The CDR3 coding sequence is TGTGCCAGCGAGGGTTCTGGAAACACCATATATTTT. Translation: CASEGSGNTIYF. The chain carries TRBV25-1 and TRBJ1-3; D is undetermined. Germline V gene data show CDR1 as MGHDK and CDR2 as SYGVNS. The CDR3 is 12 amino acids. Trimming pared 8 bases from V and 1 base from J, leaving 6 bases between.

J is TRBJ2-1 and V is TRBV7-9, with TRBD2 matching over 11 bases. J lost 10 bases, V lost 1 base, and 6 bases had no gene match. Germline loops: CDR1 SEHNR, CDR2 FQNEAQ (reference sequence). The CDR3 sequence is 15 residues long. The CDR3 region is CASSLGLAGRGEQFF. In nucleotides, the CDR3 is TGTGCCAGCAGCTTAGGACTAGCGGGAAGAGGGGAGCAGTTCTTC.

The rearrangement links TRBV19 to TRBJ2-6; D perhaps matches TRBD1 (6 bases). V lost 5 bases and J lost 0, with 11 bases in between. Germline CDR1 reads LNHDA; CDR2 reads SQIVND (reference sequence). This CDR3 is built from 16 residues. The CDR3 is CASSPRQASGANVLTF. CDR3 DNA sequence: TGTGCCAGTAGTCCCCGACAGGCCTCTGGGGCCAACGTCCTGACTTTC.

V usage is TRBV5-8 and J usage is TRBJ1-2; a possible D gene is TRBD1 (5 bases). This CDR3 contains 14 residues. V gave up 4 bases and J gave up 2 bases, with 12 bases separating them. The germline gives CDR1 SGHTS, CDR2 YDEGEE. CDR3 amino acids: CASSARATNYGYTF. CDR3 DNA: TGTGCCAGCAGCGCCAGGGCGACCAACTATGGCTACACCTTC.

V gene TRBV6-2 or TRBV6-3 combines with J gene TRBJ2-7; D is tentatively TRBD1 or TRBD2 (5 bases each). Trimming left V 2 bases short and J 0 bases short, with 5 bases between. In germline, CDR1 is MNHEY, CDR2 SVGEGT. The CDR3 runs 13 residues. The CDR3 DNA is TGTGCCAGCAGTTACGGGACCTCCTACGAGCAGTACTTC. Protein sequence: CASSYGTSYEQYF.

The V and J genes are TRBV15 and TRBJ2-3; D is possibly TRBD2 (6 bases). This CDR3 comprises 17 residues. The germline V gene has CDR1 LNHNV and CDR2 YYDKDF (reference sequence). Trimming removed 3 bases from V and 1 base from J, with 17 bases in between. The DNA of the CDR3 is TGTGCCACCAGCAGCCGCGTTTGGGGCGGGGGCACAGATACGCAGTATTTT. Its protein product is CATSSRVWGGGTDTQYF.

This clone has only a few counts. V is TRBV5-1 and J is TRBJ2-1; 7 nucleotides line up with TRBD1. The germline gives CDR1 SGHRS, CDR2 YFSETQ. This CDR3 is built from 15 residues. The V and J ends lost 0 bases and 5 bases, in that order; junction bases with no gene match: 5. CDR3 bases: TGCGCCAGCAGCTTGGGAGGGGGCCGCGACAATGAGCAGTTCTTC. Translated: CASSLGGGRDNEQFF.

This rearrangement joins TRBV21-1 to TRBJ2-1; the DNA was not compared with TRBD2, the D call given in the table. TRBV21-1 is noted as a pseudogene. This CDR3 region has 13 residues. CDR3 sequence: CASSLSGFHEQFF. DNA of the CDR3: TGTGCCAGCTCTCTGTCGGGGTTTCATGAGCAGTTCTTC.

The V gene is TRBV2, the J gene TRBJ1-2, with D maybe TRBD1 (6 bases). CDR3 length equals 15 residues. Deletions cut 0 bases from V and 7 bases from J, with 15 bases between. The germline gives CDR1 SNHLY, CDR2 FYNNEI. The CDR3 region is CASSEALRDIGGYTF. The DNA for the CDR3 is TGTGCCAGCAGTGAAGCGCTTCGGGACATCGGTGGCTACACCTTC.

This chain links TRBV7-9 with TRBJ2-3, with no clear D. The CDR3 has 15 residues. Germline V lookup: CDR1 SEHNR, CDR2 FQNEAQ (reference sequence). V was pared by 5 bases and J by 3 bases, with 15 bases between. CDR3 loop: CASSPRVWATDTQYF. CDR3 nucleotides: TGTGCCAGCAGCCCCCGGGTTTGGGCGACAGATACGCAGTATTTT.

The chain uses TRBV29-1 and TRBJ2-5; 8 positions agree with TRBD2. J was trimmed by 4 bases and V by 1 base; bases with no gene match: 2. In germline, CDR1 is SQVTM, CDR2 ANQGSEA. This CDR3 region has 13 residues. CDR3 residues: CSVEGLAGETQYF. The CDR3 bases are TGCAGCGTTGAAGGGCTAGCGGGAGAGACCCAGTACTTC.

The V and J genes are TRBV14 and TRBJ2-3, with D tentatively TRBD2 (6 bases). Germline CDR1 SGHDN, CDR2 FVKESK. The ends were cut back, 0 bases at V and 6 bases at J, with 16 bases in the middle. CDR3 length: 16 residues. In DNA, the CDR3 is TGTGCCAGCAGCCAAGAATCGGTGGAGGGGAGGGATACGCAGTATTTT. This translates into CASSQESVEGRDTQYF.

The V gene is TRBV2, the J gene TRBJ2-1; D perhaps matches TRBD2 (6 bases). CDR3 length: 15 residues. Trimming left V 6 bases short and J 6 bases short, with 18 bases between. From germline, CDR1 is SNHLY and CDR2 FYNNEI. CDR3 bases: TGTGCCAGCAGGGGGGGACCGCCTCAGAGCAATGAGCAGTTCTTC. It translates to CASRGGPPQSNEQFF.

The sample holds a few counts of this clone. This chain joins TRBV6-4 and TRBJ2-3; 10 nucleotides agree with TRBD2. This CDR3 is 15 amino acids long. Losses at the gene ends were 3 bases for V and 1 base for J; bases not matched to a gene: 1. The germline CDR1 and CDR2 sequences are MRHNA and SNTAGT. The CDR3 DNA follows: TGTGCCAGCAGTGAAACTAGCGGGGGCACAGATACGCAGTATTTT. It specifies CASSETSGGTDTQYF.